This T cell receptor beta chain was documented in a study of early T cells in non-severe SARS-CoV-2 infection. Findings and limits, study-wide: Using VDJdb, the matching emphasized anti-spike CD8 responses while missing private and CD4 specificities.

The library protocol tagged individual cDNA molecules with unique molecular identifiers. TCRdb used MiXCR to reprocess the 5' RACE reads, holding one entry per CDR3 protein. Seen here are roughly 38,000 distinct CDR3 sequences, less than 6% observed once, and the top ten hold 3.5% to 4.5%. On this clonotype: As yet, its antigen is unknown.

This clonotype originated in an adult who was a healthcare worker with PCR-confirmed SARS-CoV-2 infection or an uninfected control (not recorded which). The sample in question was whole blood, obtained at baseline.

CDR3 loop: CASSQGGGGQVEKLFF. The CDR3, as DNA: TGTGCCAGCAGCCAAGGAGGGGGAGGCCAAGTCGAAAAACTGTTTTTT. The J gene is TRBJ1-4, the V gene TRBV4-2; a possible D gene is TRBD1 (6 bases). This CDR3 contains 16 residues. In germline, CDR1 is LGHNA, CDR2 YNFKEQ. The ends were cut back, 1 base at V and 8 bases at J, with 17 bases in the middle.